This TCR beta chain was sequenced in a study of CD8 T cells in Susac syndrome. V lost 3 bases to trimming and J lost 3 bases; unmatched junction nucleotides: 19. Germline CDR1 and CDR2: SGHAT and FQDESV (reference sequence). The length of the CDR3 is 20 residues. TEMRA cells were FACS-enriched, and CD8+ and CD4+ T cells were isolated negatively. RNA, at roughly 0.45 to 1 ug, was reverse transcribed with random hexamers. The CDR3 of TCR beta was amplified by immunoSEQ multiplex PCR across 54 Vbeta and 13 Jbeta. TCRdb called the immunoSEQ multiplex PCR reads again in MiXCR, with one record for every CDR3 protein. The table shows around 56,000 distinct CDR3 sequences, with more than 80% occurring only once.

The material sequenced was CD8+ T cells from PBMCs. The receptor comes from a human donor in good health. The genes are TRBV11-1 and TRBJ2-2; TRBD2 agrees at 7 bases. This CDR3 is CASSFNEAREDEEDTGELFF. The CDR3 DNA follows: TGTGCCAGCAGCTTCAATGAGGCACGGGAGGATGAAGAGGACACCGGGGAGCTGTTTTTT.